This TCR beta chain derives from a study of shared clonotypes between healthy human individuals. Study-wide results and limits: Richness estimates generally favored naive over memory subsets.

For this clone: Its matching antigen is unknown.

Generated by immunoSEQ multiplex PCR, the TCRdb table keeps only in-frame clones and is missing some. The sample has fewer than 1.6 million clones, around 98.5% seen once. Donors, healthy HIV-negative adults, lacked recent acute infections or vaccinations. Into CD45RA+ naive and CD45RA-negative memory subsets, the CD4+ cells were split. Germline V gives CDR1 MNHNY, CDR2 SVGAGI (reference sequence). Trimming took 2 bases from V and 0 from J, leaving 11 bases between them. The CDR3 extends over 15 amino acids. Sequenced material: naive CD4+ T cells sorted from blood. Regarding subset: CD45RA+ positively selected. The receptor was derived from a man in his thirties or forties in good health. The V and J genes are TRBV6-6 and TRBJ2-7; perhaps TRBD1 as D (6 bases). The CDR3 DNA is TGTGCCAGCAGTTACCCAGGACAGAGCTCCTACGAGCAGTACTTC. It codes for CASSYPGQSSYEQYF.